The 12 T cell receptor beta chains below all came from one sample that was sequenced in a study of shared clonotypes between healthy human individuals. The repertoire was sequenced with immunoSEQ multiplex PCR; TCRdb's copy has only in-frame clones and lacks some. The table includes millions of clones, 85% to 95% detected once. The material sequenced was naive CD4+ T cells from PBMCs. Subset in this sample: CD45RA+ positively selected. These receptors all stem from a man younger than 35 in good health. Some clones in this sample may be carry-over from other donors' samples.

This clone was recorded once. V and J are TRBV7-8 and TRBJ1-1, with unresolved D. This CDR3 is 14 amino acids long. The V gene's germline CDR1 is SGHVS and CDR2 FQNEAQ. Trimming pared 9 bases from V and 4 bases from J, leaving 18 bases between. CDR3 bases: TGTGCCAGTCGAGGCCGCCTCTGGCTCACTGAAGCTTTCTTT. It yields the protein CASRGRLWLTEAFF.

This chain connects TRBV1 to TRBJ2-7; the table gives TRBD1 as D, unverified against the DNA. TRBV1 is listed as a pseudogene. The CDR3 runs 17 residues. The DNA for the CDR3 is TGCACCAGCAGCCAAGATCATAGGGGGGACAGGGGCTACGAGCAGTACTTC. Protein product: CTSSQDHRGDRGYEQYF.

This chain links TRBV19 with TRBJ2-4; no definite D call. The CDR3 covers 13 residues. Trimming removed 3 bases from V and 7 bases from J, with 10 bases in between. CDR1 LNHDA and CDR2 SQIVND come from the germline V gene (reference sequence). For the CDR3, the DNA is TGTGCCAGTAGTATGTTGGTGGGGAACATTCAGTACTTC. It encodes CASSMLVGNIQYF.

The V gene is TRBV25-1, the J gene TRBJ1-2; tentatively, D is TRBD1 (5 bases). Per germline, CDR1 MGHDK and CDR2 SYGVNS. The CDR3 length is 14 residues. The germline V and J ends were trimmed by 5 bases and 0 bases, with 10 bases remaining between them. CDR3: CASSKGASNYGYTF. The CDR3, as DNA: TGTGCCAGCAGTAAAGGGGCATCTAACTATGGCTACACCTTC.

V gene TRBV9 combines with J gene TRBJ2-7; TRBD2 might be the D (6 bases). The V and J ends lost 4 bases and 1 base respectively, with 15 bases between them. CDR1 and CDR2 (germline): SGDLS, YYNGEE. This CDR3 is 15 amino acids long. The CDR3 region is CASSKDGSSSYEQYF. The CDR3, as DNA: TGTGCCAGCAGCAAAGACGGGAGTAGTTCCTACGAGCAGTACTTC.

This clone was seen a single time. The chain employs TRBV4-2 and TRBJ2-3; a weak D match, TRBD2 (6 bases). From germline, CDR1 is LGHNA and CDR2 YNFKEQ. V was clipped by 3 bases and J by 5 bases, with 12 bases between them. The CDR3 loop spans 14 amino acids. CDR3 bases: TGTGCCAGCAGCCAGGTGGAGGGGATAGATACGCAGTATTTT. Translated: CASSQVEGIDTQYF.

For this clone: The same CDR3 also results from other DNA sequences found in this sample. This chain connects TRBV30 to TRBJ2-3, with TRBD2 as a possible D gene (7 bases). The CDR3 runs 13 residues. The germline gives CDR1 GTSNPN, CDR2 SVGIG (reference sequence). V dropped 4 bases and J dropped 4 bases, with 12 bases sitting between them. DNA of the CDR3: TGTGCCTGGACCGTAGGGGGGGCAGATACGCAGTATTTT. Protein: CAWTVGGADTQYF.

The rearrangement uses TRBV10-2 and TRBJ2-1; TRBD2 might be the D (6 bases). Germline-derived CDR1 and CDR2 are WSHSY and SAAADI. The CDR3 runs to 13 residues. The ends were cut back, 7 bases at V and 8 bases at J, with 15 bases in the middle. The CDR3 loop is CASTSRESHEQFF. The CDR3 DNA follows: TGCGCCAGCACATCCCGGGAGAGCCATGAGCAGTTCTTC.

Worth noting for this clone: The same CDR3 arises from other DNA sequences in this sample as well. The rearrangement joins TRBV30 to TRBJ1-1; D is undetermined. V dropped 5 bases and J dropped 8 bases, with 15 bases sitting between them. Germline CDR1 and CDR2: GTSNPN and SVGIG (reference sequence). This CDR3 spans 12 amino acids. DNA of the CDR3: TGTGCCTGGTCTTTCCGAGTAGACGAAGCTTTCTTT. It is translated as CAWSFRVDEAFF.

The rearrangement joins TRBV6-9 to TRBJ1-5; 9 nucleotides align to TRBD1. The CDR3 has 20 amino acids. Germline V CDR1 and CDR2: MNHGY, SVAAGI. CDR3 bases: TGTGCTCGACAACTCCTAGTCGGGACAGGGATCCCGTGGCCGAGTCAGCCCCAGCATTTT. Translation gives CARQLLVGTGIPWPSQPQHF.

The chain employs TRBV7-9 and TRBJ2-2; no firm D call. Germline-derived CDR1 and CDR2 are SEHNR and FQNEAQ (reference sequence). V shed 4 bases and J shed 7 bases, with 10 bases lying between them. CDR3 length: 13 amino acids. CDR3 sequence: CASSSLFSGELFF. The CDR3 DNA follows: TGTGCCAGCAGCTCCCTCTTTAGCGGGGAGCTGTTTTTT.

In its sample, this clone was seen once. This rearrangement joins TRBV7-8 to TRBJ2-4; 10 bases map to TRBD2. V shed 4 bases, J shed 6 bases, and the junction held 9 bases outside the gene matches. This CDR3 region has 16 residues. Germline V gives CDR1 SGHVS, CDR2 FQNEAQ. The CDR3 DNA is TGTGCCAGCAGCTCAAAAGCGGGAGGGCGCGGAAACATTCAGTACTTC. Amino acids: CASSSKAGGRGNIQYF.